This T cell receptor beta chain stems from a study of cytotoxic CD8 clonotypes in ibrutinib-treated CLL. Repertoires were generated with immunoSEQ multiplex PCR, while TCRdb's copy carries only in-frame clones and drops some. This table has some 150,000 clones, over 75% appearing once. The CDR3 loop spans 13 amino acids. Germline-derived CDR1 and CDR2 are SEHNR and FQNEAQ (reference sequence). Trimming shortened V by 1 base and J by 6 bases, and 9 bases separated the two germline ends. This rearrangement joins TRBV7-9 to TRBJ1-2; D ambiguous. The material sequenced was PBMCs, taken after 36 months of ibrutinib treatment. The clonotype originates from a human donor with chronic lymphocytic leukemia. CDR3 residues: CASSLGRKDGYTF. CDR3 bases: TGTGCCAGCAGCTTAGGGAGGAAGGATGGCTACACCTTC.